A single sample gave rise to the 18 T cell receptor beta chains below, sequenced in a study of T cell responses to AZD1222 COVID-19 vaccine. Method: immunoSEQ multiplex PCR; TCRdb's copy keeps in-frame clones and lacks some. The sample gives about 66,000 clones, about four fifths of which show up once; approximately 23% is in the top ten. Sample: peripheral blood, taken on day 0 of MenACWY control vaccination. The receptors originated from an adult in good health.

This sequence joins TRBV9 and TRBJ2-3; either TRBD1 or TRBD2 may fit D (8 bases each). Germline CDR1 reads SGDLS; CDR2 reads YYNGEE. This CDR3 has 15 residues. The V end was cut by 3 bases, the J end by 6 bases, with 17 bases between. The CDR3 protein is CASSDLSGTGDTQYF. CDR3 nucleotide sequence: TGTGCCAGCAGCGACCTTAGCGGGACAGGTGATACGCAGTATTTT.

In its sample, this clone was seen a few times. The V and J genes are TRBV28 and TRBJ1-3; D not resolved. The CDR3 loop spans 12 amino acids. The germline CDR1 and CDR2 sequences are MDHEN and SYDVKM. Trimming pared 3 bases from V and 4 bases from J, leaving 4 bases between. The CDR3 loop is CASSLVGNTIYF. In DNA form, the CDR3 reads TGTGCCAGCAGTTTGGTCGGAAACACCATATATTTT.

This clone was seen once. The CDR3 coding sequence is TGTGCCAGCAGCCAAGAAGTAGGCCGGACAGATACGCAGTATTTT. This translates into CASSQEVGRTDTQYF. The V call is TRBV4-2, the J call TRBJ2-3; D ambiguous. Trimming shortened V by 0 bases and J by 3 bases, and 10 bases separated the two germline ends. CDR1 LGHNA and CDR2 YNFKEQ come from the germline V gene. The CDR3 has 15 amino acids.

This chain joins TRBV12-3 or TRBV12-4 and TRBJ1-5; D gene ambiguous. The CDR3 is 12 amino acids. V lost 5 bases to trimming and J lost 0 bases, with 2 bases between them. CDR3 nucleotide sequence: TGTGCCAGCAGTAATAGCAATCAGCCCCAGCATTTT. Translating it yields CASSNSNQPQHF.

This clone was counted between two and nine times. The chain recombines TRBV6-6 with TRBJ2-5; 9 bases agree with TRBD1. The CDR3 loop spans 15 amino acids. Unmatched junction bases numbered 4, after V lost 0 bases and J lost 5 bases. The germline gives CDR1 MNHNY, CDR2 SVGAGI (reference sequence). DNA for the CDR3: TGTGCCAGCAGTTACTCGGGACAGGGCCGGGAGACCCAGTACTTC. It translates to CASSYSGQGRETQYF.

The J gene is TRBJ1-1, the V gene TRBV3-1 (or the pseudogene TRBV3-2); maybe TRBD1 (6 bases). CDR1 LGHDT and CDR2 YNNKEL come from the germline V gene (reference sequence). The V and J ends lost 0 bases and 7 bases respectively, with 18 bases between them. The CDR3 is made up of 16 amino acids. The DNA for the CDR3 is TGTGCCAGCAGCCAAGAGATCGAGGGAGGGGGAGATGAAGCTTTCTTT. It is translated as CASSQEIEGGGDEAFF.

The V gene is TRBV2, the J gene TRBJ2-3, with D possibly TRBD2 on 5 matching bases. V was pared by 4 bases and J by 10 bases, with 9 bases between. The length of the CDR3 is 11 residues. CDR1 SNHLY and CDR2 FYNNEI come from the germline V gene. CDR3 amino acids: CASSVSGAQYF. In DNA form, the CDR3 reads TGTGCCAGCAGTGTATCCGGGGCGCAGTATTTT. Filled out from reference TRBV2 and TRBJ2-3, the complete variable domain reads EPEVTQTPSHQVTQMGQEVILRCVPISNHLYFYWYRQILGQKVEFLVSFYNNEISEKSEIFDDQFSVERPDGSNFTLKIRSTKLEDSAMYFCASSVSGAQYFGPGTRLTVL.

In its sample, this clone was seen a few times. The chain is built from TRBV18 and TRBJ2-1; 10 nucleotides line up with TRBD1. The CDR3 is 15 amino acids. V shed 6 bases, J shed 2 bases, and the junction held 4 bases outside the gene matches. From germline, CDR1 is KGHSH and CDR2 LQKENI. CDR3 DNA sequence: TGTGCCAGCTCCCCCGGACAGGGGGCCTACAATGAGCAGTTCTTC. Its protein product is CASSPGQGAYNEQFF. The variable domain in full, with the rest retrieved from reference TRBV18 and TRBJ2-1, is NAGVMQNPRHLVRRRGQEARLRCSPMKGHSHVYWYRQLPEEGLKFMVYLQKENIIDESGMPKERFSAEFPKEGPSILRIQQVVRGDSAAYFCASSPGQGAYNEQFFGPGTRLTVL.

The chain carries TRBV15 and TRBJ1-3; D is ambiguous. Germline V gene data show CDR1 as LNHNV and CDR2 as YYDKDF (reference sequence). CDR3 length: 15 amino acids. Trimming shortened V by 0 bases and J by 1 base, and 7 bases separated the two germline ends. CDR3 sequence reads: CATSRDRLSGNTIYF. The CDR3 bases are TGTGCCACCAGCAGAGATCGGCTTTCTGGAAACACCATATATTTT.

The rearrangement links TRBV6-5 to TRBJ1-2; D not certain. Per germline, CDR1 MNHEY and CDR2 SVGAGI. V was clipped by 7 bases and J by 6 bases, with 15 bases between them. This CDR3 is 13 amino acids long. CDR3: CASTPSFPDGYTF. CDR3 DNA: TGTGCCAGCACCCCTTCGTTTCCTGATGGCTACACCTTC.

This chain links TRBV5-4 with TRBJ2-1, with D perhaps matching TRBD1 (6 bases). CDR1 is SGHNT and CDR2 is YYREEE in the germline V gene (reference sequence). Trimming took off 0 bases at V and 2 bases at J, with 9 bases between the two ends. This CDR3 has 15 amino acids. CDR3 DNA: TGTGCCAGCAGCTTGGGTGGGACACCCTACAATGAGCAGTTCTTC. Amino acid sequence: CASSLGGTPYNEQFF.

The rearrangement links TRBV30 to TRBJ2-1, with a weak D call TRBD2 (5 bases). Trimming stripped 1 base from V and 1 base from J, with 14 bases between. Germline CDR1 and CDR2: GTSNPN and SVGIG (reference sequence). This CDR3 has 16 residues. As DNA, the CDR3 is TGTGCCTGGAGTGCCCGGAGGCCGGGGTCCTACAATGAGCAGTTCTTC. Its protein is CAWSARRPGSYNEQFF.

The rearrangement links TRBV19 to TRBJ1-4; possibly TRBD1 for D (5 bases). The ends were cut back, 5 bases at V and 2 bases at J, with 15 bases in the middle. The germline V gene has CDR1 LNHDA and CDR2 SQIVND (reference sequence). The CDR3 runs to 16 residues. The CDR3 region has the DNA TGTGCCAGTAGTGCCCAGGGTATAGAGACTAATGAAAAACTGTTTTTT. Translation gives CASSAQGIETNEKLFF. Full variable domain (outside the CDR3, taken from reference TRBV19 and TRBJ1-4): DGGITQSPKYLFRKEGQNVTLSCEQNLNHDAMYWYRQDPGQGLRLIYYSQIVNDFQKGDIAEGYSVSREKKESFPLTVTSAQKNPTAFYLCASSAQGIETNEKLFFGSGTQLSVL.

The chain employs TRBV4-1 and TRBJ2-2, with no clear D. CDR1 is MGHRA, CDR2 YSYEKL, per germline. There are 14 residues in the CDR3. The V and J ends lost 4 bases and 2 bases respectively, with 8 bases between them. The CDR3 coding sequence is TGCGCCAGCAGCCGCCTACTTAACACCGGGGAGCTGTTTTTT. Its translation is CASSRLLNTGELFF.

This rearrangement joins TRBV2 to TRBJ1-2; the D is unclear. Trimming stripped 3 bases from V and 5 bases from J, with 4 bases between. The CDR3 has 11 residues. Germline V gene lookup returns CDR1 SNHLY and CDR2 FYNNEI. The CDR3 spells CASSDGYGYTF. CDR3 DNA: TGTGCCAGCAGTGACGGATATGGCTACACCTTC.

The CDR3 coding sequence is TGTGCCACCACACTCCGGGGAGGTCAAGAGACCCAGTACTTC. The encoded protein is CATTLRGGQETQYF. This chain connects TRBV19 to TRBJ2-5; maybe TRBD2 (6 bases). The CDR3 covers 14 residues. Germline V gene sequence: CDR1 LNHDA, CDR2 SQIVND (reference sequence). The V end was cut by 10 bases, the J end by 2 bases, with 17 bases between.

The genes are TRBV4-1 and TRBJ2-5; TRBD1 is a possible D gene (5 bases). The V gene lost 1 base and the J gene lost 2 bases, with 8 bases spanning the gap. This CDR3 has 14 residues. The V gene's germline CDR1 is MGHRA and CDR2 YSYEKL. This chain's CDR3 is CASSQARQQETQYF. The CDR3 nucleotides read TGCGCCAGCAGCCAAGCAAGACAGCAAGAGACCCAGTACTTC.

The chain couples TRBV30 to TRBJ1-5; D remains unclear. The CDR3 extends over 13 amino acids. Per germline, CDR1 GTSNPN and CDR2 SVGIG (reference sequence). Trimming shortened V by 1 base and J by 5 bases, and 9 bases separated the two germline ends. This chain's CDR3 is CAWSAERDQPQHF. The CDR3 DNA sequence: TGTGCCTGGAGTGCGGAACGGGATCAGCCCCAGCATTTT.